Shown below are 3 T cell receptor beta chains from a single sample sequenced in a study of molecular identifiers for immune sequencing clone quantification. TCRdb fed the PCR reads into MiXCR, producing one record per CDR3 protein. The sample carries some 580,000 distinct CDR3 sequences, 25% recorded once. Sample: naive CD8+ T cells from blood, with Jurkat cell RNA spiked in. The subset was: FACS-sorted CD8+CD4-CCR7+CD45RA+ naive T cells. All receptors derive from a human donor in good health. Some libraries in this study had Jurkat cell RNA spiked in.

This clonotype has just one count. This may stem from a read error, because a much larger clone lies one nucleotide away. The chain combines TRBV7-9 with TRBJ2-2; no reliable D call. This CDR3 region has 16 residues. Germline values: CDR1 SEHNR, CDR2 FQNEAQ (reference sequence). CDR3 nucleotides: TGTGACAGCAGCTTAGGATTAACCGGGAACACCGGGGAGCTGTTTTTT. Translated, it gives CDSSLGLTGNTGELFF.

The chain uses TRBV7-9 and TRBJ2-6; the D is unclear. The ends were cut back, 3 bases at V and 0 bases at J, with 9 bases in the middle. This CDR3 spans 16 amino acids. Per germline, CDR1 SEHNR and CDR2 FQNEAQ (reference sequence). Written as DNA, the CDR3 is TGTGCCAGCAGCTTTTTGGAGAGCTCTGGGGCCAACGTCCTGACTTTC. Protein sequence: CASSFLESSGANVLTF.

Concerning this clonotype: A single base separates this from a much larger clone, so it may be a read error. J is TRBJ2-2 and V is TRBV7-9, with a possible D match to TRBD2 (7 bases). CDR3 length: 16 amino acids. Germline V gene data show CDR1 as SEHNR and CDR2 as FQNEAQ (reference sequence). As DNA, the CDR3 is TGTGCCAGCAGCTTAGGTGCGGGGGCGAACACCGGGGAGCTGCTTTTT. As protein: CASSLGAGANTGELLF.